These 8 T cell receptor beta chains share one sample of origin, sequenced in a study of cytomegalovirus exposure and HLA in healthy donors. PCR employed 60 Vbeta and 13 Jbeta primers. This table comes from immunoSEQ multiplex PCR, and its TCRdb copy is limited to in-frame clones, with some not included. The table has some 130,000 clones, around 80% seen once; the top ten hold about 4.3%. Sequenced input: PBMCs. The origin of the receptors is a man between 25 and 39 years old in good health.

This clone was counted a few times. This sequence joins TRBV10-3 and TRBJ2-7; D remains ambiguous. V was trimmed by 0 bases and J by 3 bases, leaving 3 bases between them. In germline, CDR1 is ENHRY, CDR2 SYGVKD. This CDR3 comprises 12 residues. The CDR3 region has the DNA TGTGCCATCAGTGAGTCCAACTACGAGCAGTACTTC. Amino acids: CAISESNYEQYF.

The V gene is TRBV27, the J gene TRBJ2-7; D may be TRBD1 (5 bases). V was pared by 11 bases and J by 3 bases, with 20 bases between. CDR1 is MNHEY and CDR2 is SMNVEV in the germline V gene (reference sequence). This CDR3 comprises 14 residues. CDR3 in DNA: TGTGCCGCGAGGCGGTCGCAGGGCGTCTACGAGCAGTACTTC. Residues: CAARRSQGVYEQYF.

This clone was seen a handful of times. This sequence joins TRBV4-2 and TRBJ2-1; tentatively, D is TRBD1 (6 bases). The V gene lost 1 base and the J gene lost 7 bases, with 14 bases spanning the gap. CDR3 length: 15 amino acids. Germline CDR1 and CDR2: LGHNA and YNFKEQ. The CDR3 bases are TGTGCCAGCAGCCAAGCCGGGACAACTCGAAATGAGCAGTTCTTC. Residues: CASSQAGTTRNEQFF.

The genes are TRBV6-6 and TRBJ1-5; no firm D call. Germline CDR1 is MNHNY and CDR2 is SVGAGI (reference sequence). The CDR3 length is 12 residues. V was shortened by 6 bases and J by 11 bases, with 14 bases between the two germline ends. The CDR3 coding sequence is TGTGCCAGCAGCCCCACTGGGCCAGCCCAGCATTTT. This encodes CASSPTGPAQHF.

The CDR3 region has the DNA TGCGCCAGCAGCCGACAGGGGATCGGTACTGAAGCTTTCTTT. This translates into CASSRQGIGTEAFF. The chain has TRBV4-1 and TRBJ1-1; 8 positions agree with TRBD1. This CDR3 is built from 14 residues. Germline loops: CDR1 MGHRA, CDR2 YSYEKL. V shed 4 bases, J shed 5 bases, and the junction held 6 bases outside the gene matches.

The table lists this clone with a few counts. A junction end diverges from the germline sequence, so it may reflect a read error. The V gene is TRBV7-9, the J gene TRBJ1-4; no reliable D call. This CDR3 has 12 amino acids. The germline gives CDR1 SEHNR, CDR2 FQNEAQ (reference sequence). The CDR3: CSSSPGVEKLFF. DNA for the CDR3: TGTTCCAGCTCCCCCGGTGTTGAAAAACTGTTTTTT.

The V call is TRBV27, the J call TRBJ2-7, with TRBD1 as a possible D gene (6 bases). Trimming pared 3 bases from V and 3 bases from J, leaving 12 bases between. The CDR3 is 14 residues long. The germline V gene encodes CDR1 MNHEY and CDR2 SMNVEV (reference sequence). The CDR3 nucleotides read TGTGCCAGCAGTTTCGGGACAAGACTCTACGAGCAGTACTTC. It codes for CASSFGTRLYEQYF.

In its sample, this clone was seen once. The rearrangement joins TRBV11-1 to TRBJ2-7, with unresolved D. Between the trimmed V and J ends, which lost 6 bases and 0 bases, there was a span of 6 bases. Germline assignment: CDR1 SGHAT and CDR2 FQDESV (reference sequence). The CDR3 is 12 amino acids. The CDR3 here is CASSSLSYEQYF. The CDR3 nucleotides read TGTGCCAGCAGTTCTCTCTCCTACGAGCAGTACTTC. Variable domain in full (rest from reference TRBV11-1 and TRBJ2-7): EAEVAQSPRYKITEKSQAVAFWCDPISGHATLYWYRQILGQGPELLVQFQDESVVDDSQLPKDRFSAERLKGVDSTLKIQPAELGDSAMYLCASSSLSYEQYFGPGTRLTVT.